Sequencing of this TCR beta chain was carried out in a study of blood T cell repertoires in COVID-19. The CDR3 loop spans 13 amino acids. Deletions cut 4 bases from V and 2 bases from J, with 9 bases between. Germline CDR1 SGHTA, CDR2 FQGNSA. The authors' processing: Estimation of nucleated cell counts relied on the amplification of reference gene primers. This table comes from immunoSEQ multiplex PCR, and its TCRdb copy is limited to in-frame clones, with some not included. V and J calls and clone size are given by that table; D and trimming were obtained from the DNA. In the table there are around 500,000 clones, approximately 85% of which are singletons.

This sequence joins TRBV7-2 and TRBJ2-7; no firm D call. The clonotype comes from a human donor in a cohort sampled during active COVID-19. The sample consisted of peripheral blood. CDR3 nucleotide sequence: TGTGCCAGCAGCTACCGAGCCCCCTACGAGCAGTACTTC. Translated: CASSYRAPYEQYF.